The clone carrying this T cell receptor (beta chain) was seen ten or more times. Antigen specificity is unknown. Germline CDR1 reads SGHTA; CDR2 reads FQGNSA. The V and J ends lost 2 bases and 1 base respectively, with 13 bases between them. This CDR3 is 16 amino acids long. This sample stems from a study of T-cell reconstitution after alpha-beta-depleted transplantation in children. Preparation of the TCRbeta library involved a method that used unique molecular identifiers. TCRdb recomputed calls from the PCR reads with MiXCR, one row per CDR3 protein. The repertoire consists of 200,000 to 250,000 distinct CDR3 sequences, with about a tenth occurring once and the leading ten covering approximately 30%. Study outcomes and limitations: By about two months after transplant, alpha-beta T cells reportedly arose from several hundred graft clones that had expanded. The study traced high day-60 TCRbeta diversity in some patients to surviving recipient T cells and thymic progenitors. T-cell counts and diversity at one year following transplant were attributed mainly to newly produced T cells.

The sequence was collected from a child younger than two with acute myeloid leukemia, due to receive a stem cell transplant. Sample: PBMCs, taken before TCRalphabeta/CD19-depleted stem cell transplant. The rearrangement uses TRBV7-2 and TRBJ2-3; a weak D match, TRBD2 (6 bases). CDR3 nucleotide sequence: TGTGCCAGCAGCTTACAAGCGGAGCGGGGCACAGATACGCAGTATTTT. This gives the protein CASSLQAERGTDTQYF.